The rows below give T cell receptor beta chains drawn from one sample of a study of tumor-infiltrating lymphocytes in primary liver carcinoma. One entry per CDR3 protein results from TCRdb running MiXCR on the multiplex PCR reads. This sample has roughly 120,000 distinct CDR3 sequences, with around two thirds found just once. Sequencing was done on a sample of liver tumor tissue from sampling region 1. These receptors were collected from an older woman with primary liver carcinoma and hepatitis B virus infection. Both conserved end residues are part of each CDR3. The D gene is left open where the match is weak. The size of a clone is reported for some rows only, either as once, few or many, or as a class for expanded clones.

d_call	j_call	v_call	clone_size	cdr3_aa	cdr3_nt
TRBD2	TRBJ2-7	TRBV2	-	CASFDRTSGSKEQYF	TGTGCCAGCTTCGATCGGACTAGCGGGAGTAAGGAGCAGTACTTC
-	TRBJ2-7	TRBV11-2	once	CASSLQVGIDEQYF	TGTGCCAGCAGCTTACAGGTAGGGATCGACGAGCAGTACTTC
-	TRBJ1-1	TRBV5-6	-	CASSRSERLVRTEAFF	TGTGCCAGCAGCCGGAGTGAGAGGTTGGTGAGAACTGAAGCTTTCTTC
-	TRBJ2-2	TRBV11-2	-	CASGLTGQNTGELFF	TGCGCCAGCGGCTTAACGGGACAAAACACCGGGGAGCTGTTTTTT
-	TRBJ2-3	TRBV11-2	-	CASSFGTPPDTQYF	TGTGCCAGCAGCTTTGGGACACCCCCGGATACGCAGTATTTT
-	TRBJ2-1	TRBV12-3/TRBV12-4	many	CASSLSNHEQFF	TGTGCCAGCAGTTTAAGTAACCATGAGCAGTTCTTC
TRBD2	TRBJ2-1	TRBV29-1	many	CSGKRGSSYNEQFF	TGCAGCGGCAAGCGGGGCAGCTCCTACAATGAGCAGTTCTTC
-	TRBJ2-3	TRBV28	-	CTGSLVLVSDTDTQYF	TGTACCGGCAGTCTAGTACTAGTATCGGACACAGATACGCAGTATTTT
TRBD2	TRBJ2-3	TRBV10-3	many	CATRRVSGVLTDTQYF	TGTGCCACCCGGCGGGTTAGCGGGGTTTTAACAGATACGCAGTATTTT
-	TRBJ2-7	TRBV5-1	-	CASSSQAYEQYF	TGCGCCAGCAGCTCACAGGCCTACGAGCAGTACTTC
TRBD1	TRBJ2-2	TRBV11-3	medium-sized	CASSLAGGTGELFF	TGTGCCAGCAGCTTAGCAGGGGGCACCGGGGAGCTGTTTTTT
-	TRBJ2-3	TRBV11-3	-	CGSSLVYQGPTGTQYF	TGTGGCAGCAGTTTAGTTTATCAGGGGCCCACAGGTACGCAGTATTTT
-	TRBJ1-4	TRBV30	-	CAWGVVGGFEKLFF	TGTGCCTGGGGTGTCGTTGGGGGCTTTGAAAAACTGTTTTTT
TRBD1	TRBJ1-1	TRBV24-1	few	CATSDTGATDTEAFF	TGTGCCACCAGTGATACAGGGGCCACGGACACTGAAGCTTTCTTT
TRBD2	TRBJ2-7	TRBV11-1	many	CASSLAATSGFYEQYF	TGTGCCAGCAGCTTAGCTGCGACTAGCGGTTTCTACGAGCAGTACTTC
-	TRBJ2-1	TRBV11-3	-	CASSLGWGVWGVDEQSF	TGTGCCAGCAGCTTAGGTTGGGGAGTGTGGGGTGTCGATGAGCAGTCCTTC
-	TRBJ2-3	TRBV7-3	-	CASSLSRTGLSTDTQYF	TGTGCCAGCAGCTTAAGTCGCACGGGGCTCAGCACAGATACGCAGTATTTT
-	TRBJ1-1	TRBV29-1	-	CSVEEGGIEAFF	TGCAGCGTTGAGGAGGGGGGCATTGAAGCTTTCTTT
-	TRBJ2-7	TRBV15	-	CATSRDLTGTSGQQYF	TGTGCCACCAGCAGAGATCTCACAGGGACCTCTGGACAGCAGTACTTC
-	TRBJ1-1	TRBV11-2	medium-sized	CASSRTGAEAFF	TGTGCCAGCAGCCGAACAGGCGCTGAAGCTTTCTTT
-	TRBJ1-1	TRBV12-3/TRBV12-4	many	CASKQSNTEAFF	TGTGCCAGCAAACAATCTAACACTGAAGCTTTCTTT
TRBD1	TRBJ2-2	TRBV5-1	-	CAGSLAATGAGELLF	TGTGCCGGCAGCTTGGCCGCCACAGGGGCCGGGGAGCTGCTTTTT
TRBD2	TRBJ2-2	TRBV4-2	once	CANSQAFRAGDVTRELFF	TGTGCCAACAGCCAAGCGTTCCGAGCGGGAGACGTTACCAGGGAGCTGTTTTTT
TRBD2	TRBJ2-2	TRBV5-1	many	CASSFQTSGISGELFF	TGCGCCAGCAGCTTCCAGACTAGCGGGATCTCCGGGGAGCTGTTTTTT
TRBD1	TRBJ1-1	TRBV11-3	medium-sized	CASSLRGLITGTDTEAFF	TGTGCCAGCAGCCTCAGGGGGCTTATAACGGGAACGGACACTGAAGCTTTCTTT
-	TRBJ1-2	TRBV29-1	many	CSVERGSYGYTF	TGCAGCGTTGAAAGAGGGAGCTATGGCTACACCTTC
-	TRBJ2-1	TRBV11-2	many	CASSLGLVNEQFF	TGTGCCAGCAGCTTAGGACTAGTGAATGAGCAGTTCTTC
-	TRBJ2-1	TRBV6-6	many	CASRSGTTGGNEQFF	TGTGCCAGCAGATCCGGGACAACGGGGGGTAATGAGCAGTTCTTC
-	TRBJ2-7	TRBV11-2	-	CGSSVDREDEQYF	TGTGGCAGCAGCGTAGACAGGGAGGACGAGCAGTACTTC
-	TRBJ2-5	TRBV11-2	-	CASSLCPAGETQYF	TGTGCCAGCAGCTTATGTCCAGCGGGAGAGACCCAGTACTTC
-	TRBJ1-6	TRBV28	-	CASINRRNSPLHF	TGTGCCAGCATCAACAGGAGAAATTCACCCCTCCACTTT
-	TRBJ1-2	TRBV29-1	many	CSAPGGIYGYTF	TGCAGCGCCCCCGGGGGCATCTATGGCTACACCTTC
-	TRBJ1-2	TRBV5-1	many	CASSRGTDYGYTF	TGCGCCAGCAGCCGCGGGACGGACTATGGCTACACCTTC
-	TRBJ2-1	TRBV29-1	many	CSVEDRLRSGPNEQFF	TGCAGCGTTGAGGACAGACTACGATCTGGGCCGAATGAGCAGTTCTTC
-	TRBJ2-7	TRBV10-3	-	CAISAEPPGEQYF	TGTGCCATCAGTGCTGAACCCCCGGGCGAGCAGTACTTC
TRBD1	TRBJ2-4	TRBV29-1	many	CSVAWTGQNIQYF	TGCAGCGTTGCCTGGACAGGGCAGAACATTCAGTACTTC
TRBD2	TRBJ2-1	TRBV12-3/TRBV12-4	once	CASRGLAGGNFNEQFF	TGCGCCAGCAGGGGACTAGCGGGAGGGAACTTCAATGAGCAGTTCTTC
TRBD2	TRBJ2-2	TRBV11-2	-	CASGLTSGNTGELVF	TGTGCCAGCGGCTTAACTAGCGGGAACACCGGGGAGCTGGTTTTT
-	TRBJ2-7	TRBV28	-	CASGQGGEYEQYF	TGTGCCAGCGGGCAAGGGGGGGAATACGAGCAGTACTTC
-	TRBJ2-5	TRBV24-1	-	CAISDRQAHQEAQYF	TGTGCCATCAGTGATCGGCAGGCGCACCAAGAGGCCCAGTACTTC
-	TRBJ2-5	TRBV7-3	-	CASSLRGSYQETQYF	TGTGCCAGCAGCTTAAGGGGTAGCTACCAAGAGACCCAGTATTTC
TRBD1	TRBJ2-3	TRBV28	-	CASSTGQGFTNTQYF	TGTGCCAGCAGTACCGGACAGGGCTTCACAAATACGCAGTATTTT
TRBD1	TRBJ1-1	TRBV5-1	-	CASSLAATGEAFF	TGCGCCAGCAGCTTGGCTGCGACAGGGGAAGCTTTCTTT
-	TRBJ2-5	TRBV4-1	many	CASSREPGLGYETQYF	TGCGCCAGCAGCCGAGAGCCGGGCCTGGGCTACGAGACCCAGTACTTC
-	TRBJ2-3	TRBV29-1	-	CSVGTSGTDTQYF	TGTAGCGTTGGAACTAGTGGGACAGATACGCAGTATTTT
-	TRBJ2-1	TRBV10-2	many	CASQGRGYNEQFF	TGCGCCAGCCAGGGGAGGGGGTACAATGAGCAGTTCTTC
-	TRBJ2-2	TRBV11-2	-	CASSPITALNAGGLFF	TGTGCCAGCAGCCCTATAACAGCGTTGAACGCCGGGGGGCTGTTTTTT
-	TRBJ2-6	TRBV11-2	many	CASSLQAGANVLTF	TGTGCCAGCAGCTTGCAGGCTGGGGCCAACGTCCTGACTTTC
-	TRBJ2-7	TRBV11-1	-	CASSLNPFGQPYEQYF	TGTGCCAGCAGCTTAAACCCCTTCGGGCAGCCCTACGAGCAGTACTTC
-	TRBJ1-6	TRBV7-9	-	CASSLGVGGWDNSPLHF	TGTGCCAGCAGCTTAGGGGTCGGGGGTTGGGATAATTCACCCCTCCACTTT
TRBD1	TRBJ2-3	TRBV28	many	CASSIGQGTDTQYF	TGTGCCAGCAGCATCGGACAGGGCACAGATACGCAGTATTTT